Presented here are 32 T cell receptor beta chains from one specimen sequenced in a study of blood T cell repertoires in COVID-19. TCRdb keeps only in-frame clones here, not all; method: immunoSEQ multiplex PCR. The sample yields more than 100,000 clones, around 89% seen once. The material sequenced was peripheral blood. These receptors all come from a middle-aged man with active or convalescent COVID-19.

This chain connects TRBV10-3 to TRBJ2-5; TRBD2 agrees at 9 bases. The ends lost 0 bases at V and 5 bases at J; junction bases unmatched: 19. Germline CDR1 ENHRY, CDR2 SYGVKD. The CDR3 extends over 20 amino acids. The CDR3 DNA reads as TGTGCCATCAGTGAGTCGAGGGCAGGGGGTTCAGCGGGAGGAGGTGAGACCCAGTACTTC. The encoded protein is CAISESRAGGSAGGGETQYF.

The chain carries TRBV4-3 and TRBJ1-6; D is unclear. Germline assignment: CDR1 LGHNA and CDR2 YSLEER. The V and J ends lost 1 base and 5 bases respectively, with 12 bases between them. The CDR3 length is 16 residues. CDR3 coding DNA: TGCGCCAGCAGCCAAGTTCAACAGAGTAATAATTCACCCCTCCACTTT. It yields the protein CASSQVQQSNNSPLHF.

V usage is TRBV12-5 and J usage is TRBJ1-1; D is ambiguous. V was pared by 3 bases and J by 7 bases, with 6 bases between. From germline, CDR1 is LGHNT and CDR2 FRNRAP. The CDR3 length is 11 residues. The CDR3 here is CASGFEFEAFF. The CDR3 DNA sequence: TGTGCTAGTGGTTTTGAGTTTGAAGCTTTCTTT.

The chain recombines TRBV24-1 with TRBJ2-2; 8 nucleotides agree with TRBD2. The CDR3 extends over 17 amino acids. J gave up 5 bases and V 5 bases, and 12 bases lay outside the gene matches. Germline CDR1 reads KGHDR; CDR2 reads SFDVKD. Here the CDR3 reads CATSAPAGGAYTGELFF. CDR3 DNA: TGTGCCACCAGTGCCCCAGCCGGGGGGGCCTATACCGGGGAGCTGTTTTTT.

This clone was seen just once. V and J are TRBV18 and TRBJ1-5; 8 positions match TRBD1. The junction had 8 bases not matched to a gene; V was cut back by 8 bases and J by 5 bases. The length of the CDR3 is 14 residues. Germline CDR1 reads KGHSH; CDR2 reads LQKENI. The CDR3 is CASQGTGLHQPQHF. CDR3 nucleotide sequence: TGTGCCAGCCAGGGGACAGGCCTCCATCAGCCCCAGCATTTT.

This rearrangement joins TRBV3-1 (or the pseudogene TRBV3-2) to TRBJ2-7; 7 bases align to TRBD2. CDR1 is LGHDT and CDR2 is YNNKEL in the germline V gene (reference sequence). The CDR3 has 13 residues. V dropped 1 base and J dropped 7; count of bases not matched to a gene: 4. The CDR3 nucleotides read TGTGCCAGCAGCCAAGGGGGAGGGAGTGAGCAGTACTTC. Translation gives CASSQGGGSEQYF.

The chain carries TRBV10-3 and TRBJ2-2; 10 bases match TRBD2. CDR1 and CDR2 from the germline V gene are ENHRY and SYGVKD. The CDR3 contains 15 residues. V shed 6 bases and J 6 bases; nucleotides not matched to a gene: 7. Written as DNA, the CDR3 is TGTGCCATCAGGCTAGCGGGAGATAGGGCCGGGGAGCTGTTTTTT. It is translated as CAIRLAGDRAGELFF.

This clone is a singleton in its sample. V is TRBV23-1 and J is TRBJ1-1; 9 bases fit TRBD1. TRBV23-1 is reported as an ORF; its role is uncertain. CDR3 length equals 16 residues. V trimming: 3 bases; J trimming: 1 base; junction bases outside the gene matches: 6. DNA for the CDR3: TGCGCCAGCAGTCAGACCGGGACAGGGAAGAACACTGAAGCTTTCTTT. As protein: CASSQTGTGKNTEAFF.

This chain links TRBV10-3 with TRBJ2-2, with 7 positions matching TRBD1. This CDR3 has 14 amino acids. With 10 bases clipped from V and 1 base from J, the junction kept 6 bases outside the gene matches. Per germline, CDR1 ENHRY and CDR2 SYGVKD. CDR3 nucleotide sequence: TGTGCCACCCGACAGGGCCGGAACACCGGGGAGCTGTTTTTT. Protein: CATRQGRNTGELFF.

J is TRBJ1-5 and V is TRBV29-1; TRBD1 aligns across 11 bases. With V trimmed by 6 bases and J by 3 bases, 7 bases remained unmatched. The CDR3 has 15 amino acids. The germline gives CDR1 SQVTM, CDR2 ANQGSEA. The CDR3 protein is CSVADRGPNNQPQHF. CDR3 DNA sequence: TGCAGCGTCGCGGACAGGGGGCCTAACAATCAGCCCCAGCATTTT. The whole variable domain, remainder taken from reference TRBV29-1 and TRBJ1-5, is SAVISQKPSRDICQRGTSLTIQCQVDSQVTMMFWYRQQPGQSLTLIATANQGSEATYESGFVIDKFPISRPNLTFSTLTVSNMSPEDSSIYLCSVADRGPNNQPQHFGDGTRLSIL.

In its sample, this clone was seen a few times. V gene TRBV24-1 combines with J gene TRBJ1-4; 7 bases match TRBD1. V was clipped by 4 bases and J by 3 bases; unmatched bases: 4. Germline CDR1 KGHDR, CDR2 SFDVKD. CDR3 length: 15 amino acids. The CDR3, as DNA: TGTGCCACCAGTGACCAGACAGGGCCTAATGAAAAACTGTTTTTT. Protein product: CATSDQTGPNEKLFF.

On this clone: The sample contains more than one DNA sequence encoding this CDR3. CDR3 sequence (DNA): TGTGCCAGCAGTGGATTAGTTTCCTACAATGAGCAGTTCTTC. Protein sequence: CASSGLVSYNEQFF. This chain uses TRBV2 with TRBJ2-1; D gene unclear. The CDR3 covers 14 residues. Germline values: CDR1 SNHLY, CDR2 FYNNEI. The germline V and J ends were trimmed by 4 bases and 1 base, with 8 bases remaining between them.

This sequence joins TRBV2 and TRBJ2-2; D is undetermined. V shed 4 bases and J shed 6 bases, with 15 bases lying between them. Germline loops: CDR1 SNHLY, CDR2 FYNNEI. The CDR3 is 15 amino acids. CDR3: CASSALSLRAGELFF. CDR3 nucleotides: TGTGCCAGCAGTGCTCTAAGTCTCCGCGCCGGGGAGCTGTTTTTT.

This clone was seen more than once but under ten times. The chain carries TRBV5-1 and TRBJ2-7; 9 bases are shared with TRBD1. Germline V lookup: CDR1 SGHRS, CDR2 YFSETQ. V was clipped by 4 bases and J by 7 bases; unmatched bases: 9. This CDR3 is built from 14 residues. In DNA form, the CDR3 reads TGCGCCAGCAGCCCCCGGACAGGGGAGGGGGAGCAGTACTTC. It translates to CASSPRTGEGEQYF. The complete variable domain, with remaining parts taken from reference TRBV5-1 and TRBJ2-7, reads KAGVTQTPRYLIKTRGQQVTLSCSPISGHRSVSWYQQTPGQGLQFLFEYFSETQRNKGNFPGRFSGRQFSNSRSEMNVSTLELGDSALYLCASSPRTGEGEQYFGPGTRLTVT.

This clone was seen a few times. The chain is built from TRBV19 and TRBJ2-3; a weak D match, TRBD2 (5 bases). V dropped 1 base and J dropped 0 bases, with 8 bases sitting between them. This CDR3 is 15 amino acids long. Germline values: CDR1 LNHDA, CDR2 SQIVND (reference sequence). The CDR3 reads CASSIGGISTDTQYF. In DNA form, the CDR3 reads TGTGCCAGTAGTATAGGAGGGATTAGCACAGATACGCAGTATTTT.

This clone was counted a single time. The genes are TRBV7-9 and TRBJ2-1, with D tentatively TRBD2 (5 bases). Germline values: CDR1 SEHNR, CDR2 FQNEAQ (reference sequence). The V and J ends lost 5 bases and 5 bases respectively, with 16 bases between them. CDR3 length equals 15 residues. The CDR3 DNA follows: TGTGCCAGCAGCCGTAGCGAGTCCCTGAACAATGAGCAGTTCTTC. As protein: CASSRSESLNNEQFF. The full variable domain, in which reference TRBV7-9 and TRBJ2-1 provide the parts outside the CDR3, is DTGVSQNPRHKITKRGQNVTFRCDPISEHNRLYWYRQTLGQGPEFLTYFQNEAQLEKSRLLSDRFSAERPKGSFSTLEIQRTEQGDSAMYLCASSRSESLNNEQFFGPGTRLTVL.

This chain links TRBV19 with TRBJ2-1; 8 positions match TRBD1. J lost 9 bases, V lost 6 bases, and 16 bases had no gene match. The CDR3 extends over 16 amino acids. Per germline, CDR1 LNHDA and CDR2 SQIVND (reference sequence). The CDR3 DNA reads as TGTGCCAGTAGCCCAGGGGGCCAGGGGGCGTTAGGTGAGCAGTTCTTC. This gives the protein CASSPGGQGALGEQFF.

V gene TRBV2 combines with J gene TRBJ2-7, with 8 bases aligning to TRBD2. The germline gives CDR1 SNHLY, CDR2 FYNNEI. The junction had 19 bases not matched to a gene; V was cut back by 7 bases and J by 5 bases. CDR3 length equals 17 residues. CDR3 sequence reads: CASTAPGLGVRSNEQYF. DNA of the CDR3: TGTGCCAGCACTGCTCCGGGACTAGGGGTGAGATCCAACGAGCAGTACTTC. The entire variable domain, with the rest obtained from reference TRBV2 and TRBJ2-7, is as follows: EPEVTQTPSHQVTQMGQEVILRCVPISNHLYFYWYRQILGQKVEFLVSFYNNEISEKSEIFDDQFSVERPDGSNFTLKIRSTKLEDSAMYFCASTAPGLGVRSNEQYFGPGTRLTVT.

This chain joins TRBV6-5 and TRBJ2-2; weak D call: TRBD1 (6 bases). Germline V CDR1 and CDR2: MNHEY, SVGAGI. The V end was cut by 6 bases, the J end by 3 bases, with 11 bases between. The CDR3 consists of 14 residues. DNA of the CDR3: TGTGCCAGCAGACAGGGCGCGGACACCGGGGAGCTGTTTTTT. Its protein product is CASRQGADTGELFF.

This clone was found once. The gene calls are TRBV5-6 and TRBJ2-5; unclear D gene. Germline V gene sequence: CDR1 SGHDT, CDR2 YYEEEE. The V and J ends lost 4 bases and 5 bases respectively, with 12 bases between them. The CDR3 extends over 13 amino acids. CDR3 residues: CASSPDIYETQYF. The CDR3, as DNA: TGTGCCAGCAGCCCAGACATCTACGAGACCCAGTACTTC.

The gene calls are TRBV10-2 and TRBJ2-3, with D possibly being TRBD2 (5 bases). The germline CDR1 and CDR2 sequences are WSHSY and SAAADI. CDR3 length: 14 amino acids. Trimming pared 0 bases from V and 1 base from J, leaving 5 bases between. Written as DNA, the CDR3 is TGCGCCAGCAGTGAGTCTAGCGGCACAGATACGCAGTATTTT. Encoded protein: CASSESSGTDTQYF.

V and J are TRBV28 and TRBJ1-4; TRBD1 agrees at 11 bases. This CDR3 has 16 amino acids. Germline lookup yields CDR1 MDHEN and CDR2 SYDVKM. The J segment lost 4 bases and the V segment lost 4 bases, leaving 5 bases of the junction unmatched. The CDR3 DNA sequence: TGTGCCAGCAGTTGGACAGGGGGCGCGGGTAATGAAAAACTGTTTTTT. Amino acid sequence: CASSWTGGAGNEKLFF.

The chain links TRBV4-3 to TRBJ2-5, with 16 bases lining up with TRBD2. The germline CDR1 and CDR2 sequences are LGHNA and YSLEER. CDR3 size: 17 residues. V gave up 3 bases and J gave up 5 bases; unmatched junction bases: 6. CDR3 region: CASSQGTSGGARETQYF. CDR3 sequence (DNA): TGCGCCAGCAGCCAGGGGACTAGCGGGGGGGCCCGGGAGACCCAGTACTTC.

The chain uses TRBV4-2 and TRBJ2-7; 12 bases are shared with TRBD2. From germline, CDR1 is LGHNA and CDR2 YNFKEQ. The CDR3 loop spans 18 amino acids. V was pared by 2 bases and J by 7 bases, with 15 bases of the junction left unmatched. CDR3 in DNA: TGTGCCAGCAGCCAACAACTAGCGGGAGGAAGCGGGGTGGGGGAGCAGTACTTC. Protein sequence: CASSQQLAGGSGVGEQYF.

There are a few counts of this clone. The chain recombines TRBV18 with TRBJ2-2; D ambiguous. V was pared by 3 bases and J by 0 bases, with 8 bases between. From germline, CDR1 is KGHSH and CDR2 LQKENI. CDR3 size: 15 residues. In nucleotides, the CDR3 is TGTGCCAGCTCACCTCCCGGGTCGAACACCGGGGAGCTGTTTTTT. Its protein product is CASSPPGSNTGELFF.

V and J are TRBV12-3 or TRBV12-4 and TRBJ2-7; the D gene is possibly TRBD1 (6 bases). V gave up 6 bases and J gave up 6 bases, with 15 bases separating them. This CDR3 region has 13 residues. The CDR3 protein is CASRPGQRGEQYF. The CDR3 coding sequence is TGTGCCAGCAGACCTGGACAGAGGGGCGAGCAGTACTTC.

This clone was seen a few times. CDR3 bases: TGCAGCGTACACAGGGGCACCGGGGAGCTGTTTTTT. Residues: CSVHRGTGELFF. V usage is TRBV29-1 and J usage is TRBJ2-2; TRBD1 matches at 7 bases. Germline assignment: CDR1 SQVTM and CDR2 ANQGSEA. This CDR3 has 12 amino acids. V trimming: 6 bases; J trimming: 4 bases; junction bases outside the gene matches: 2.

The chain combines TRBV19 with TRBJ2-1; D not certain. Germline V gene sequence: CDR1 LNHDA, CDR2 SQIVND (reference sequence). The CDR3 totals 11 residues. V lost 4 bases and J 4 bases, leaving 2 bases between the germline ends. CDR3: CASSTYNEQFF. CDR3 sequence (DNA): TGTGCCAGTAGTACTTACAATGAGCAGTTCTTC.

The chain combines TRBV5-4 with TRBJ1-3; D unclear. The V and J ends lost 4 bases and 4 bases respectively, with 15 bases between them. The CDR3 runs 15 residues. In germline, CDR1 is SGHNT, CDR2 YYREEE (reference sequence). In DNA form, the CDR3 reads TGTGCCAGCAGCCCGGGCACGGGAGAGGGAAACACCATATATTTT. Translating gives CASSPGTGEGNTIYF.

The rearrangement joins TRBV6-2 or TRBV6-3 to TRBJ2-2; maybe TRBD2 (6 bases). Per germline, CDR1 MNHEY and CDR2 SVGEGT. Trimming took off 4 bases at V and 5 bases at J, with 11 bases between the two ends. This CDR3 spans 14 amino acids. The CDR3 reads CASSSGSGTGELFF. The DNA of the CDR3 is TGTGCCAGCAGTTCCGGGAGCGGAACCGGGGAGCTGTTTTTT.

This chain uses TRBV27 with TRBJ2-3; D is perhaps TRBD2 (9 bases). CDR1 and CDR2 from the germline V gene are MNHEY and SMNVEV (reference sequence). V was cut by 7 bases and J by 0 bases, with 26 bases left in between. CDR3 length: 19 amino acids. CDR3 amino acids: CASKWGQGALAGSTDTQYF. CDR3 DNA: TGTGCCAGCAAGTGGGGGCAGGGGGCCCTAGCGGGAAGCACAGATACGCAGTATTTT.

This chain connects TRBV30 to TRBJ1-2; no definite D call. This CDR3 has 13 amino acids. Trimming stripped 0 bases from V and 8 bases from J, with 13 bases between. Looked up from germline, CDR1 is GTSNPN and CDR2 is SVGIG (reference sequence). Here the CDR3 reads CAWSVEESEGYTF. CDR3 DNA sequence: TGTGCCTGGAGTGTTGAGGAATCGGAAGGCTACACCTTC.